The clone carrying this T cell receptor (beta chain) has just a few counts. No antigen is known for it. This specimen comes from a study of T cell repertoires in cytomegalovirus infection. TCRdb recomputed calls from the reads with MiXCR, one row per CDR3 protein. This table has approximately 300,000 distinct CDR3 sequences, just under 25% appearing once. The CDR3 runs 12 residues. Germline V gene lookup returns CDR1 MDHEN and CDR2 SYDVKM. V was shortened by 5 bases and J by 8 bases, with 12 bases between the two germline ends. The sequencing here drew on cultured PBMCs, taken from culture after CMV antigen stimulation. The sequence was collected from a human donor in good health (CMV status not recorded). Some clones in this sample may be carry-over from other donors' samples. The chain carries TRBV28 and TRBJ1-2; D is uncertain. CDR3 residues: CASSPGVWGYTF. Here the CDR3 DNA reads TGTGCCAGCAGTCCCGGCGTGTGGGGCTACACCTTC.